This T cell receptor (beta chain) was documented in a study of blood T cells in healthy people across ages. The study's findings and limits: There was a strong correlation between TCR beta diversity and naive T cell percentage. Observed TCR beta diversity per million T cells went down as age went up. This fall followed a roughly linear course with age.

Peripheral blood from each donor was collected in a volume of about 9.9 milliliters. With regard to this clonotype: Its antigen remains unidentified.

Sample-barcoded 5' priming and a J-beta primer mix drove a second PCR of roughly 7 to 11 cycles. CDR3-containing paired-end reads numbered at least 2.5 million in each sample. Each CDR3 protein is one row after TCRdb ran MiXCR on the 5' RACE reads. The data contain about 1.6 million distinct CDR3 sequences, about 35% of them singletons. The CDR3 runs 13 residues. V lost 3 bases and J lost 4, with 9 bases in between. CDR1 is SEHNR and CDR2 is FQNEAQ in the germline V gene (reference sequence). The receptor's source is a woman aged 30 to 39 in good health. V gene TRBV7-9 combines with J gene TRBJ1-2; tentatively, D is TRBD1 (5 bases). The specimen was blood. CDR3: CASSFRDLYGYTF. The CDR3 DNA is TGTGCCAGCAGCTTCAGGGACCTCTATGGCTACACCTTC.